The 21 T cell receptor beta chains presented below share a single source sample, sequenced in a study of blood T cell repertoires in COVID-19. Produced via immunoSEQ multiplex PCR; TCRdb's table is partial and in-frame only. This table has around 95,000 clones, over 75% appearing once. Sequencing was done on a sample of peripheral blood. All receptors come from a human donor in a cohort sampled during active COVID-19.

The genes are TRBV15 and TRBJ2-3; 13 positions match TRBD2. This CDR3 comprises 17 residues. Unmatched junction bases numbered 7, after V lost 5 bases and J lost 2 bases. Germline V gene lookup returns CDR1 LNHNV and CDR2 YYDKDF (reference sequence). The DNA of the CDR3 is TGTGCCACCAGCCGCAGACTAGCGGGAGGTTTCACAGATACGCAGTATTTT. Protein: CATSRRLAGGFTDTQYF.

The rearrangement joins TRBV24-1 to TRBJ2-1, with TRBD2 matching 8 bases. The V segment lost 6 bases and the J segment 10 bases; nucleotides outside the gene matches: 19. Germline V gives CDR1 KGHDR, CDR2 SFDVKD. The CDR3 has 17 amino acids. CDR3 loop: CATSPLRSSGGSREQFF. DNA for the CDR3: TGTGCCACCAGTCCTTTAAGGTCGAGCGGGGGCTCCAGGGAGCAGTTCTTC.

The chain has TRBV7-2 and TRBJ2-3, with 16 positions matching TRBD2. Trimming took 4 bases from V and 3 from J; bases not matched to a gene: 7. From germline, CDR1 is SGHTA and CDR2 FQGNSA. This CDR3 spans 18 amino acids. The CDR3 bases are TGTGCCAGCAGCTCACCCGGGACTAGCGGGAGGGCGACAGATACGCAGTATTTT. It translates to CASSSPGTSGRATDTQYF.

This sequence joins TRBV11-2 and TRBJ1-4; no clear D gene. V was shortened by 5 bases and J by 7 bases, with 8 bases between the two germline ends. Germline V gives CDR1 SGHAT, CDR2 FQNNGV. The CDR3 spans 12 residues. CDR3 residues: CASSPRVEKLFF. CDR3 sequence (DNA): TGTGCCAGCAGCCCCCGTGTTGAAAAACTGTTTTTT. Full variable domain (remainder filled in from reference TRBV11-2 and TRBJ1-4): EAGVAQSPRYKIIEKRQSVAFWCNPISGHATLYWYQQILGQGPKLLIQFQNNGVVDDSQLPKDRFSAERLKGVDSTLKIQPAKLEDSAVYLCASSPRVEKLFFGSGTQLSVL.

The chain couples TRBV10-3 to TRBJ2-7; 7 nucleotides line up with TRBD1. Germline lookup yields CDR1 ENHRY and CDR2 SYGVKD. After removal of 7 bases from V and 3 bases from J, the junction contained 9 bases not matched to a gene. The CDR3 runs 14 residues. The CDR3 reads CAIKAPGQSYEQYF. The CDR3 DNA follows: TGTGCCATCAAGGCCCCGGGACAGAGCTACGAGCAGTACTTC.

V gene TRBV19 combines with J gene TRBJ1-2, with D unclear. The CDR3 spans 11 residues. Trimming pared 5 bases from V and 5 bases from J, leaving 6 bases between. Germline V gives CDR1 LNHDA, CDR2 SQIVND (reference sequence). CDR3 sequence (DNA): TGTGCCAGTAGTGTCGCGTATGGCTACACCTTC. This translates into CASSVAYGYTF.

The rearrangement uses TRBV9 and TRBJ1-4; TRBD1 might be the D (5 bases). The CDR3 has 15 amino acids. V dropped 5 bases and J dropped 0 bases, with 11 bases sitting between them. Germline V gives CDR1 SGDLS, CDR2 YYNGEE. CDR3 sequence (DNA): TGTGCCAGCAGTGCAGGGCGTGCAACTAATGAAAAACTGTTTTTT. It is translated as CASSAGRATNEKLFF.

The V gene is TRBV24-1, the J gene TRBJ2-3; D is unresolved. Germline-derived CDR1 and CDR2 are KGHDR and SFDVKD. V was shortened by 1 base and J by 1 base, with 20 bases between the two germline ends. The CDR3 is 19 residues long. CDR3 coding DNA: TGTGCCACCAGTGATTTATGCCTTGTAAGTGACTGGGGCACAGATACGCAGTATTTT. The encoded protein is CATSDLCLVSDWGTDTQYF.

The sample holds a few counts of this clone. The V and J genes are TRBV9 and TRBJ1-5; unclear D gene. Germline V gene lookup returns CDR1 SGDLS and CDR2 YYNGEE. This CDR3 has 14 amino acids. Trimming cost V 3 bases and J 2 bases, with 9 bases left between them. This CDR3 reads CASSANEGNQPQHF. The CDR3 nucleotides read TGTGCCAGCAGCGCGAACGAGGGCAATCAGCCCCAGCATTTT.

This chain links TRBV29-1 with TRBJ2-5; 8 bases map to TRBD1. This CDR3 contains 13 residues. Germline V gene lookup returns CDR1 SQVTM and CDR2 ANQGSEA. The V and J ends lost 7 bases and 9 bases, in that order; junction bases with no gene match: 13. The CDR3 DNA reads as TGCAGCGCCGAAACAGGGGGTACGGCCCCCCAGTACTTC. This sequence encodes CSAETGGTAPQYF.

The rearrangement uses TRBV5-1 and TRBJ2-1, with 10 bases matching TRBD2. The CDR3 spans 15 residues. Germline values: CDR1 SGHRS, CDR2 YFSETQ. V lost 5 bases to trimming and J lost 0 bases; unmatched junction nucleotides: 2. The CDR3 is CASRLAGSSYNEQFF. The CDR3 DNA is TGCGCCAGCAGACTAGCGGGGAGCTCCTACAATGAGCAGTTCTTC.

The chain employs TRBV5-5 and TRBJ1-5; 11 bases are shared with TRBD1. Germline V gene lookup returns CDR1 SGHKS and CDR2 YYEKEE (reference sequence). Trimming removed 0 bases from V and 5 bases from J; junction bases left unmatched: 7. The CDR3 spans 17 residues. As DNA, the CDR3 is TGTGCCAGCAGCTTGGGTCTACGGACAGGGGGCTATCAGCCCCAGCATTTT. It is translated as CASSLGLRTGGYQPQHF.

This clone was picked up a small number of times. The DNA for the CDR3 is TGTGCCAGCAGCCAGGGGGGCAGGGGGACCGGGGAGCTGTTTTTT. Its translation is CASSQGGRGTGELFF. This chain joins TRBV3-1 (or the pseudogene TRBV3-2) and TRBJ2-2; TRBD1 might be the D (7 bases). Trimming stripped 3 bases from V and 5 bases from J, with 13 bases between. CDR3 length: 15 amino acids. Germline V gene lookup returns CDR1 LGHDT and CDR2 YNNKEL (reference sequence).

A remark on this clone: Other nucleotide sequences in the sample specify the same CDR3. V is TRBV5-1 and J is TRBJ1-1; TRBD1 aligns across 8 bases. The CDR3 has 14 amino acids. Germline CDR1 is SGHRS and CDR2 is YFSETQ. Losses at the gene ends were 2 bases for V and 2 bases for J; bases not matched to a gene: 2. This CDR3 reads CASSLGTGNTEAFF. The CDR3 region has the DNA TGCGCCAGCAGCTTAGGGACAGGAAACACTGAAGCTTTCTTT. The variable domain in full, with the rest retrieved from reference TRBV5-1 and TRBJ1-1, is KAGVTQTPRYLIKTRGQQVTLSCSPISGHRSVSWYQQTPGQGLQFLFEYFSETQRNKGNFPGRFSGRQFSNSRSEMNVSTLELGDSALYLCASSLGTGNTEAFFGQGTRLTVV.

The J gene is TRBJ1-1, the V gene TRBV18; no definite D call. V was trimmed by 6 bases and J by 4 bases, leaving 18 bases between them. Germline V gene data show CDR1 as KGHSH and CDR2 as LQKENI. The CDR3 loop spans 15 amino acids. The CDR3: CASSPPRVGGTEAFF. DNA of the CDR3: TGTGCCAGCTCGCCGCCACGAGTCGGTGGCACTGAAGCTTTCTTT.

The chain links TRBV7-2 to TRBJ2-7, with TRBD2 matching over 9 bases. With V trimmed by 5 bases and J by 6 bases, 5 bases remained unmatched. The V gene's germline CDR1 is SGHTA and CDR2 FQGNSA. The CDR3 runs to 13 residues. The CDR3 DNA reads TGTGCCAGCAGCCCTCGCGGGGGGGGCGAGCAGTACTTC. It codes for CASSPRGGGEQYF. Complete variable domain (other parts from reference TRBV7-2 and TRBJ2-7): GAGVSQSPSNKVTEKGKDVELRCDPISGHTALYWYRQSLGQGLEFLIYFQGNSAPDKSGLPSDRFSAERTGGSVSTLTIQRTQQEDSAVYLCASSPRGGGEQYFGPGTRLTVT.

This chain connects TRBV18 to TRBJ2-1; tentative D call: TRBD1 (5 bases). With 1 base removed from V and 4 bases from J, the gap between germline ends came to 8 bases. Germline assignment: CDR1 KGHSH and CDR2 LQKENI. This CDR3 contains 14 residues. In nucleotides, the CDR3 is TGTGCCAGCTCACCACGGTCAGGGTACAATGAGCAGTTCTTC. Amino acid sequence: CASSPRSGYNEQFF.

The gene calls are TRBV9 and TRBJ2-3; D possibly corresponds to TRBD1 (6 bases). V shed 3 bases and J shed 4 bases, with 21 bases lying between them. Germline loops: CDR1 SGDLS, CDR2 YYNGEE. The CDR3 is made up of 17 amino acids. The DNA for the CDR3 is TGTGCCAGCAGCGCCCCTGTGGGGACACCAGGAGCAGATACGCAGTATTTT. It translates to CASSAPVGTPGADTQYF.

CDR3 nucleotide sequence: TGTGCCAGTACCACTAGCGGGAGCTCCTACAATGAGCAGTTCTTC. Translating it yields CASTTSGSSYNEQFF. V and J are TRBV19 and TRBJ2-1; 11 positions match TRBD2. The CDR3 consists of 15 residues. Germline V CDR1 and CDR2: LNHDA, SQIVND (reference sequence). The V gene end was trimmed by 7 bases and the J gene end by 0 bases; junction bases not matched to a gene: 2.

The rearrangement uses TRBV7-9 and TRBJ1-1, with no clear D. CDR1 is SEHNR, CDR2 FQNEAQ, per germline (reference sequence). V was shortened by 5 bases and J by 3 bases, with 10 bases between the two germline ends. CDR3 size: 13 residues. In DNA form, the CDR3 reads TGTGCCAGCAGCCCGGGAAGGTACACTGAAGCTTTCTTT. It encodes CASSPGRYTEAFF.

V gene TRBV11-2 combines with J gene TRBJ2-7, with D perhaps TRBD1 (6 bases). The CDR3 has 14 amino acids. Deletions cut 1 base from V and 6 bases from J, with 13 bases between. Germline V gives CDR1 SGHAT, CDR2 FQNNGV. In DNA form, the CDR3 reads TGTGCCAGCAGCTTAGGGTCAGGGGTCGGCGAGCAGTACTTC. This encodes CASSLGSGVGEQYF.